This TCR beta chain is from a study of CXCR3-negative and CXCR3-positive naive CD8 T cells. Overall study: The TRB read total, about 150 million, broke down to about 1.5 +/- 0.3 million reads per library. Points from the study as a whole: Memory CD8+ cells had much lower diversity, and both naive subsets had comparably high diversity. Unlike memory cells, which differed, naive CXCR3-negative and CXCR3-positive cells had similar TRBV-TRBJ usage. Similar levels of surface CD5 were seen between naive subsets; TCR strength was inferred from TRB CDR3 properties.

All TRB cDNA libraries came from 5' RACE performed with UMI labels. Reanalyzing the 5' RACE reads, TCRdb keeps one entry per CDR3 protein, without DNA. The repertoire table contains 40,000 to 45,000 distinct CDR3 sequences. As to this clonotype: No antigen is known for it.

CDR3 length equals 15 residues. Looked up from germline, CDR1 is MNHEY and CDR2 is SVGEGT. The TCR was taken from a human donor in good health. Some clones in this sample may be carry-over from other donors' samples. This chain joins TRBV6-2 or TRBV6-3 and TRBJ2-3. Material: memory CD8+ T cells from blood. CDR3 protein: CASSYSETRTDTQYF.